This T cell receptor beta chain was retrieved from a study of blood T cell repertoires in COVID-19. Study summary: Samples of COVID-19 (acute and convalescent) were obtained from the United States, Italy and Spain.

With 0 bases clipped from V and 5 bases from J, the junction kept 2 bases outside the gene matches. The germline CDR1 and CDR2 sequences are PRHDT and FYEKMQ (reference sequence). The CDR3 covers 15 residues. TCRdb's copy holds only in-frame clones and misses some; the assay was immunoSEQ multiplex PCR. The table lists about 490,000 clones, 80% to 90% of them singletons, with approximately 3% in the top ten. This sequence was found in a human donor in a cohort sampled during active COVID-19. The rearrangement uses TRBV13 and TRBJ2-2; 8 bases agree with TRBD1. Sequenced sample: peripheral blood. This CDR3 reads CASSLGRGHTGELFF. The CDR3 nucleotides read TGTGCCAGCAGCTTAGGCAGGGGGCATACCGGGGAGCTGTTTTTT. The full variable domain, rest sourced from reference TRBV13 and TRBJ2-2, is AAGVIQSPRHLIKEKRETATLKCYPIPRHDTVYWYQQGPGQDPQFLISFYEKMQSDKGSIPDRFSAQQFSDYHSELNMSSLELGDSALYFCASSLGRGHTGELFFGEGSRLTVL.